This TCR beta chain emerged from a study of Tregs in tolerant kidney transplant recipients (dated by TCRdb to the late 2010s). Concerning the study at large: The transplants used related donors along with nonmyeloablative bone marrow transplantation, and in the human trials mixed chimerism was transient. The study used TCRbeta sequencing to identify donor-specific regulatory T cells before combined kidney and bone marrow transplantation, then tracked those cells after transplant. The investigation overall reported the following: PCR primers changed over time for some patients, so nucleotide-level comparison across those patients' samples was not possible. Biological reproducibility was not directly assessed, although technical replication error appeared to be minimal. Donor-specific Treg expansion exceeded global Treg expansion in tolerant patients, suggesting antigen-driven rather than nonspecific expansion. Expanding Tregs with activated donor B cells appeared to identify the most biologically relevant and donor-specific TCRbeta repertoire. The study was constrained by small patient numbers, and validation of the findings is required in larger populations and under other immunosuppression protocols.

For TCRbeta CDR3 sequencing, genomic DNA from the sorted cells was extracted using the QIAGEN DNeasy Blood and Tissue Kit. High-throughput TCRbeta CDR3 sequencing, including PCR amplification with bias correction and internal controls, was performed commercially through immunoSEQ. The authors' pipeline ran thus. Unique productive TCRbeta sequences were defined by CDR3 nucleotide sequence when primers matched and otherwise by CDR3 amino acid sequence together with Vbeta and Jbeta genes. To correct sorting error, sequences shared between sorted populations at a frequency ratio of 2:1 or less were removed; the rest were assigned to the higher population. A sequence counted as donor-reactive if, in CFSE-low cells, the sequence had a frequency of at least 0.01% and was expanded at least 5-fold compared with unstimulated cells. Jensen-Shannon divergence, calculated on the top 100 TCRbeta sequences ranked by frequency, was used to quantify repertoire divergence. For samples with multiple sequencing runs, sorting error was corrected separately for each run before the runs were pooled. In its TCRdb copy, this immuneACCESS table keeps in-frame sequences only and misses some clones. Where compared with another copy, unresolved V genes explain less than half of these, and the others have no known cause. The V and J calls and clone size come from that table; D and trimming were worked out from the DNA. Counted in this sample were some 66,000 clones; 80% to 95% of them appeared once. Of the sample, approximately 10% falls within the top ten clones.

Of note for this clone: Its antigen target is currently unknown. No base-level quality is on record; no much larger clone is a single base apart.

From a lookup of the germline V gene, CDR1 and CDR2 are LGHNT and FRNRAP. The CDR3 runs 15 amino acids, cysteine and phenylalanine included. CDR3 DNA only is kept here, 45 bases in frame from base 1. Trimming at the junction amounts to 6 bases on V and 3 bases on J, and the germline ends lie 15 bases apart. Sample time point, as interpreted from the label and publication: blood sample drawn before combined kidney and bone marrow transplant. Thawed PBMCs were FACS-sorted into unstimulated Tregs (CD4+CD25+CD127-), CD4+ non-Tregs (CD4+CD25-), CD4 cells and CD8 cells. Patients were a few combined kidney and bone marrow transplant recipients from the ITN036ST trial, and only these trial subjects had samples available. Healthy control blood was processed to PBMCs with a Ficoll density gradient and then cryopreserved, whereas patient PBMCs were collected both before and after transplant.

The clonotype comes from a human donor who received a combined kidney and bone marrow transplant. The sample was CD8+ T cells from blood, taken before the transplant. The sequence links TRBV12-5 to TRBJ1-5; no D segment can be confidently identified. The CDR3 reads CASGWAGRHNQPQHF. In nucleotides, the sequence is TGTGCTAGTGGGTGGGCCGGGAGGCACAATCAGCCCCAGCATTTT. Reference TRBV12-5 and TRBJ1-5 proteins supply the regions before and after the CDR3; the full variable domain is: DARVTQTPRHKVTEMGQEVTMRCQPILGHNTVFWYRQTMMQGLELLAYFRNRAPLDDSGMPKDRFSAEMPDATLATLKIQPSEPRDSAVYFCASGWAGRHNQPQHFGDGTRLSIL.